This is a list of T cell receptor beta chains from one sample in a study of cytomegalovirus exposure and HLA in healthy donors. The method was immunoSEQ multiplex PCR; TCRdb's version includes in-frame clones alone and lacks a portion of them. The table records about 130,000 clones, approximately 8.8% of them present only once. Sequencing input: PBMCs. Every receptor here comes from a man in his forties in good health and CMV-seronegative. The CDR3 runs from the conserved cysteine through the conserved F or W. D genes are given only for firm matches. The size field is filled for only some rows; it gives once, few, many or a size class.

D | J | V | size | DNA | CDR3
- | TRBJ2-5 | TRBV7-2 | - | TGTGCCAGCAGCTTAGTTACGGCTAGACAAGAGACCCAGTACTTC | CASSLVTARQETQYF
- | TRBJ2-7 | TRBV30 | - | TGTGCCTGGAGTAGGGACATCCTATCCTACGAGCAGTACTTC | CAWSRDILSYEQYF
- | TRBJ1-1 | TRBV29-1 | - | TGCAGCGTAGTGACAGTAACCAACACTGAAGCTTTCTTT | CSVVTVTNTEAFF
TRBD2 | TRBJ2-3 | TRBV4-1 | - | TGCGCCAGCAGCCAACTGCAGACTAGCGGGGGGGCCCCAGATACGCAGTATTTT | CASSQLQTSGGAPDTQYF
- | TRBJ2-7 | TRBV5-6 | few | TGTGCCAGCAGCCGGCTGGAGGGTCGGGAGCAGTACTTC | CASSRLEGREQYF
- | TRBJ2-2 | TRBV9 | few | TGTGCCAGCTCTCCGTCGGGTTATACCGGGGAGCTGTTTTTT | CASSPSGYTGELFF
- | TRBJ2-3 | TRBV7-9 | few | TGTGCCAGCAGCCCACAGGGAGATACGCAGTATTTT | CASSPQGDTQYF
- | TRBJ1-6 | TRBV6-5 | - | TGTGCCAGCAGGGCGACATTTGGACTTGGACCCCTCCACTTT | CASRATFGLGPLHF
- | TRBJ2-7 | TRBV7-9 | few | TGTGCCAGCAGCTTATTCCAGGGTAATTCCTACGAGCAGTACTTC | CASSLFQGNSYEQYF
- | TRBJ2-2 | TRBV14 | - | TGTGCCAGCAGAATAGCGGCCGGGGAGCTGTTTTTT | CASRIAAGELFF
- | TRBJ1-3 | TRBV30 | few | TGTGCCTGGACACTGGGGCACTCTGGAAACACCATATATTTT | CAWTLGHSGNTIYF
- | TRBJ1-4 | TRBV5-4 | - | TGTGCCAGCAGCTCGGAACCGGGGGAAAAACTGTTTTTT | CASSSEPGEKLFF
TRBD1 | TRBJ1-4 | TRBV2 | few | TGTGCCAGCAAGGAGGACAGGAATAATGAAAAACTGTTTTTT | CASKEDRNNEKLFF
- | TRBJ2-1 | TRBV27 | - | TGTGCCAGCACCCCTATAGACGGGGTCCATGAGCAGTTCTTC | CASTPIDGVHEQFF
TRBD1 | TRBJ2-3 | TRBV2 | - | TGTGCCAGCAAGATGGACAGGGGGCCGAGAGATACGCAGTATTTT | CASKMDRGPRDTQYF
- | TRBJ2-2 | TRBV4-2 | - | TGTGCCAGCAGCCAAGACGCGGTCGCGAACACCGGGGAGCTGTTTTTT | CASSQDAVANTGELFF
- | TRBJ1-3 | TRBV2 | few | TGTGCCGGAAACAGGGACCTCTCTGGAAACACCATATATTTT | CAGNRDLSGNTIYF
TRBD2 | TRBJ2-5 | TRBV28 | few | TGTGCCAGCAGTGCGACTAGCGGGGAGCAAGAGACCCAGTACTTC | CASSATSGEQETQYF
- | TRBJ2-7 | TRBV5-1 | - | TGCGCCAGCAGCTTGGCGGGGGACGGATCCTACGAGCAGTACTTC | CASSLAGDGSYEQYF